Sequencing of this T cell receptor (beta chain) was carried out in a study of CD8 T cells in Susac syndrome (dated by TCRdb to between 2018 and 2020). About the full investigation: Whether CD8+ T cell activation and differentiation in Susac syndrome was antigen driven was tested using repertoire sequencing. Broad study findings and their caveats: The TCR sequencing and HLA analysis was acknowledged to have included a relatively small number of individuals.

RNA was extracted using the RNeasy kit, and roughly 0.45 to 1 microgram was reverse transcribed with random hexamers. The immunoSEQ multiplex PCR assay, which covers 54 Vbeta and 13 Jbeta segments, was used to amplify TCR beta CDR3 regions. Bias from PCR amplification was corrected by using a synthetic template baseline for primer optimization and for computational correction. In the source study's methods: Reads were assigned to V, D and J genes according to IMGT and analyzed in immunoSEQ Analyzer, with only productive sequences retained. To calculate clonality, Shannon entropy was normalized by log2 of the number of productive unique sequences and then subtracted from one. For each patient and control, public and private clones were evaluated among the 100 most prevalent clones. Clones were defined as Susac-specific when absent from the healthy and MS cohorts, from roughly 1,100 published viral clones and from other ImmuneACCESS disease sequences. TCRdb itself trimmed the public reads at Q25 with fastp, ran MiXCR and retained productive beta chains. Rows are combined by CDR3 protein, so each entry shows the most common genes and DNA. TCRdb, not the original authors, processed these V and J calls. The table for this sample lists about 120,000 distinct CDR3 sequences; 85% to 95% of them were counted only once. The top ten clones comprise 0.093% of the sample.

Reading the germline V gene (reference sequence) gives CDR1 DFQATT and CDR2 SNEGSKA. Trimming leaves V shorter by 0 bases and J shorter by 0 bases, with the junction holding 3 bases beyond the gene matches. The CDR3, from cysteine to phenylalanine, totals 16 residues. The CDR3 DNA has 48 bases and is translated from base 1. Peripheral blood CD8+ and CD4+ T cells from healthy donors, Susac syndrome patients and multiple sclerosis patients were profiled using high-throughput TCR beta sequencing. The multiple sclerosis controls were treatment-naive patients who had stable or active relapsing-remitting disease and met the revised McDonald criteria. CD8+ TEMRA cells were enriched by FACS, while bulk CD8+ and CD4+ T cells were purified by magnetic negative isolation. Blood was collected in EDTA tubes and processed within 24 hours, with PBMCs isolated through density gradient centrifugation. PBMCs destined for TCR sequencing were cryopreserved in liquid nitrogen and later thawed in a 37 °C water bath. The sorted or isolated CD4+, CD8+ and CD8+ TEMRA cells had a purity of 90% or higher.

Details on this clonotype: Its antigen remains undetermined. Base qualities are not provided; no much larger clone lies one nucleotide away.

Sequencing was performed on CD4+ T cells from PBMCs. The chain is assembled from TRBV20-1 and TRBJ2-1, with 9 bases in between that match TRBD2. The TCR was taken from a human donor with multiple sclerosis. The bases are TGCAGTGCTAGAGATCCGGGACTAGCCTCCTACAATGAGCAGTTCTTC. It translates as CSARDPGLASYNEQFF.